One and the same sample provided the 29 T cell receptor beta chains below, sequenced in a study of cytomegalovirus exposure and HLA in healthy donors. PCR involved 60 Vbeta and 13 Jbeta primers. The repertoire was sequenced with immunoSEQ multiplex PCR; TCRdb's copy has only in-frame clones and lacks some. The sample lists about 220,000 clones, around four fifths occurring once. Sequencing was done on a sample of PBMCs. These receptors were taken from a boy aged 2-15 years in good health and CMV-seronegative.

The chain carries TRBV30 and TRBJ2-1; D unclear. This CDR3 contains 11 residues. Trimming took 0 bases from V and 9 from J, leaving 6 bases between them. Germline V gene lookup returns CDR1 GTSNPN and CDR2 SVGIG (reference sequence). For the CDR3, the DNA is TGTGCCTGGAGTGTATTCGGTGAGCAGTTCTTC. Amino acids: CAWSVFGEQFF.

The chain links TRBV7-8 to TRBJ2-5; 7 nucleotides align to TRBD2. With 6 bases clipped from V and 1 base from J, the junction kept 8 bases outside the gene matches. Germline-derived CDR1 and CDR2 are SGHVS and FQNEAQ. CDR3 size: 15 residues. Here the CDR3 reads CASSTRAGRQETQYF. In DNA, the CDR3 is TGTGCCAGCAGTACCCGAGCGGGGCGCCAAGAGACCCAGTACTTC.

The chain carries TRBV25-1 and TRBJ1-6; possibly TRBD1 for D (5 bases). V was cut by 1 base and J by 10 bases, with 11 bases left in between. The CDR3 has 14 residues. Germline CDR1 is MGHDK and CDR2 is SYGVNS. The CDR3 DNA reads TGTGCCAGCAGTGAATGGGGCATCGACTCACCCCTCCACTTT. This gives the protein CASSEWGIDSPLHF.

The chain couples TRBV15 to TRBJ2-1; the match to TRBD2 covers 11 bases. The CDR3 is made up of 15 amino acids. Looked up from germline, CDR1 is LNHNV and CDR2 is YYDKDF (reference sequence). J gave up 4 bases and V 9 bases, and 8 bases lay outside the gene matches. CDR3 nucleotide sequence: TGTGCCACGACCTTACTAGCGGGAGTTTACAATGAGCAGTTCTTC. Protein sequence: CATTLLAGVYNEQFF.

This rearrangement joins TRBV9 to TRBJ2-3; 8 bases map to TRBD1. Looked up from germline, CDR1 is SGDLS and CDR2 is YYNGEE. The CDR3 is made up of 14 amino acids. Losses at the gene ends were 4 bases for V and 5 bases for J; bases not matched to a gene: 6. CDR3 sequence reads: CASSFGQGIDTQYF. The CDR3 region has the DNA TGTGCCAGCAGCTTCGGACAGGGAATAGATACGCAGTATTTT.

The genes are TRBV11-2 and TRBJ2-1; 15 nucleotides line up with TRBD2. The CDR3 consists of 16 residues. V shed 4 bases and J 15 bases; nucleotides not matched to a gene: 13. The germline CDR1 and CDR2 sequences are SGHAT and FQNNGV. The CDR3 loop is CASSSGTSGGRRYSFF. CDR3 DNA: TGTGCCAGCAGCTCCGGGACTAGCGGGGGGCGACGGTATTCGTTCTTC.

The V gene is TRBV9, the J gene TRBJ1-3; D is possibly TRBD1 (5 bases). The CDR3 has 15 amino acids. V lost 6 bases and J lost 5, with 18 bases in between. Germline CDR1 is SGDLS and CDR2 is YYNGEE. CDR3 residues: CASMFGALSRNTIYF. For the CDR3, the DNA is TGTGCCAGCATGTTTGGGGCTTTATCTCGAAACACCATATATTTT.

This clone was seen only a few times. The CDR3 DNA follows: TGTGCCAGCAGCTCGGGACTGGGCATATACGAGCAGTACTTC. Protein sequence: CASSSGLGIYEQYF. The chain joins TRBV7-9 to TRBJ2-7; possible D gene TRBD2, 6 bases. CDR3 length: 14 residues. V was pared by 4 bases and J by 4 bases, with 14 bases between. Germline V gives CDR1 SEHNR, CDR2 FQNEAQ (reference sequence).

The chain links TRBV11-3 to TRBJ1-1, with no clear D. Trimming pared 1 base from V and 1 base from J, leaving 4 bases between. The length of the CDR3 is 13 residues. CDR1 and CDR2 from the germline V gene are SGHNT and YENEEA. CDR3 bases: TGTGCCAGCAGCTTAGCGGGGAACACTGAAGCTTTCTTT. Its protein is CASSLAGNTEAFF.

The rearrangement uses TRBV4-2 and TRBJ2-1; the match to TRBD2 covers 15 bases. This CDR3 has 18 residues. Per the germline V gene, CDR1 is LGHNA and CDR2 is YNFKEQ. The junction had 5 bases not matched to a gene; V was cut back by 0 bases and J by 5 bases. The CDR3 nucleotides are TGTGCCAGCAGCCAAGATAGGAGGACTAGCGGGAGGGACAATGAGCAGTTCTTC. Its translation: CASSQDRRTSGRDNEQFF.

The CDR3 is CASSLDRVADTQYF. CDR3 DNA sequence: TGTGCCAGCAGTCTGGACAGGGTGGCAGATACGCAGTATTTT. The chain recombines TRBV2 with TRBJ2-3; 8 bases map to TRBD1. Trimming took 5 bases from V and 4 from J; bases not matched to a gene: 5. The CDR3 is 14 residues long. Germline V gene data show CDR1 as SNHLY and CDR2 as FYNNEI.

V is TRBV2 and J is TRBJ1-1; no firm D call. There are 14 residues in the CDR3. Trimming cost V 0 bases and J 9 bases, with 14 bases left between them. Germline values: CDR1 SNHLY, CDR2 FYNNEI. CDR3 in DNA: TGTGCCAGCAGTGAAGCTTCTTCGACTGGAAAAGCTTTCTTT. It encodes CASSEASSTGKAFF.

This rearrangement joins TRBV6-1 to TRBJ2-5, with 7 nucleotides matching TRBD1. The V gene's germline CDR1 is MNHNS and CDR2 SASEGT. The V segment lost 2 bases and the J segment 4 bases; nucleotides outside the gene matches: 1. The CDR3 covers 13 residues. CDR3 sequence: CASSETGVETQYF. CDR3 coding DNA: TGTGCCAGCAGTGAAACAGGGGTAGAGACCCAGTACTTC.

The CDR3 bases are TGTGCCAGCAGCTTGGAGGCGGGGGCTGGGGATCAGCCCCAGCATTTT. This encodes CASSLEAGAGDQPQHF. The chain uses TRBV5-8 and TRBJ1-5; possible D gene TRBD1, 6 bases. CDR3 length equals 16 residues. Per the germline V gene, CDR1 is SGHTS and CDR2 is YDEGEE. Trimming took 0 bases from V and 5 from J, leaving 15 bases between them.

The V call is TRBV13, the J call TRBJ2-5, with D maybe TRBD2 (6 bases). V lost 5 bases, J lost 7 bases, and 17 bases lay in between. The CDR3 runs 14 residues. Germline V CDR1 and CDR2: PRHDT, FYEKMQ (reference sequence). The CDR3: CASSATGEVGTQYF. The CDR3 DNA is TGTGCCAGCAGCGCCACGGGGGAAGTGGGGACCCAGTACTTC.

The rearrangement links TRBV6-1 to TRBJ2-7, with 11 bases that match TRBD1. The germline V gene has CDR1 MNHNS and CDR2 SASEGT. The ends lost 7 bases at V and 1 base at J; junction bases unmatched: 6. This CDR3 spans 15 amino acids. CDR3 DNA sequence: TGTGCCAGCAATAGCGGACAGGGGGCGTCCTACGAGCAGTACTTC. Its translation is CASNSGQGASYEQYF.

The rearrangement joins TRBV27 to TRBJ2-2; perhaps TRBD1 as D (5 bases). CDR1 and CDR2 from the germline V gene are MNHEY and SMNVEV (reference sequence). The CDR3 covers 15 residues. V was cut by 1 base and J by 2 bases, with 8 bases left in between. The CDR3: CASSLWQGNTGELFF. The CDR3 region has the DNA TGTGCCAGCAGTTTATGGCAGGGCAACACCGGGGAGCTGTTTTTT.

The chain uses TRBV6-1 and TRBJ1-5; 8 bases are shared with TRBD1. Germline V gene sequence: CDR1 MNHNS, CDR2 SASEGT. This CDR3 comprises 13 residues. V shed 7 bases, J shed 4 bases, and the junction held 3 bases outside the gene matches. The CDR3 nucleotides read TGTGCCAGCAAACGACAGGGGAATCAGCCCCAGCATTTT. This sequence encodes CASKRQGNQPQHF.

This chain connects TRBV19 to TRBJ1-6; D perhaps matches TRBD1 (5 bases). This CDR3 comprises 13 residues. V lost 5 bases to trimming and J lost 7 bases, with 9 bases between them. CDR1 and CDR2 (germline): LNHDA, SQIVND (reference sequence). The CDR3 DNA follows: TGTGCCAGTAGTCCCCGGGGGAATTCACCCCTCCACTTT. Translating it yields CASSPRGNSPLHF.

This chain links TRBV30 with TRBJ2-7; 8 positions agree with TRBD2. With 2 bases clipped from V and 6 bases from J, the junction kept 0 bases outside the gene matches. CDR3 length: 11 residues. Germline CDR1 is GTSNPN and CDR2 is SVGIG (reference sequence). The CDR3 is CAWSSGSEQYF. CDR3 DNA: TGTGCCTGGAGTAGCGGGAGCGAGCAGTACTTC.

The genes are TRBV4-1 and TRBJ2-1; TRBD2 matches 10 bases. Germline CDR1 MGHRA, CDR2 YSYEKL. Trimming cost V 4 bases and J 5 bases; bases outside gene matches: 2. The CDR3 contains 14 residues. For the CDR3, the DNA is TGCGCCAGCAGCCGGACTAGCGGTAACAATGAGCAGTTCTTC. As protein: CASSRTSGNNEQFF.

The chain has TRBV19 and TRBJ1-2; possible D gene TRBD1, 6 bases. Trimming removed 3 bases at V and 3 bases at J, with 8 bases between. The V gene's germline CDR1 is LNHDA and CDR2 SQIVND (reference sequence). There are 13 residues in the CDR3. The CDR3 reads CASSMDSDYGYTF. The CDR3 DNA reads TGTGCCAGTAGTATGGACAGTGACTATGGCTACACCTTC.

The chain uses TRBV13 and TRBJ2-5; 12 nucleotides agree with TRBD2. V shed 5 bases, J shed 5 bases, and the junction held 12 bases outside the gene matches. Germline CDR1 reads PRHDT; CDR2 reads FYEKMQ (reference sequence). CDR3 length: 17 amino acids. The CDR3 DNA reads as TGTGCCAGCAGCCCTGGGCTAGCGGGGGGGTCCCGCGAGACCCAGTACTTC. This encodes CASSPGLAGGSRETQYF.

The V and J genes are TRBV13 and TRBJ2-3; tentative D call: TRBD2 (6 bases). Trimming pared 3 bases from V and 8 bases from J, leaving 18 bases between. The CDR3 consists of 15 residues. The germline V gene encodes CDR1 PRHDT and CDR2 FYEKMQ (reference sequence). The CDR3 bases are TGTGCCAGCAGCTTGTGGCGGGATACAGCTGGTACGCAGTATTTT. Its translation: CASSLWRDTAGTQYF. The variable domain in full, with the rest retrieved from reference TRBV13 and TRBJ2-3, is AAGVIQSPRHLIKEKRETATLKCYPIPRHDTVYWYQQGPGQDPQFLISFYEKMQSDKGSIPDRFSAQQFSDYHSELNMSSLELGDSALYFCASSLWRDTAGTQYFGPGTRLTVL.

Comment on this clone: Other DNA sequences of this sample code for an identical CDR3. This chain connects TRBV6-1 to TRBJ2-3; no reliable D call. V lost 0 bases to trimming and J lost 5 bases, with 6 bases between them. Per germline, CDR1 MNHNS and CDR2 SASEGT. The length of the CDR3 is 13 residues. Written as DNA, the CDR3 is TGTGCCAGCAGTGAAGCGCTAAGAGATACGCAGTATTTT. Its protein product is CASSEALRDTQYF.

Concerning this clone itself: Within the sample, other DNA sequences also encode this same CDR3. This sequence joins TRBV11-3 and TRBJ1-1; D uncertain. V lost 0 bases, J lost 4 bases, and 9 bases lay in between. This CDR3 has 14 residues. The germline V gene has CDR1 SGHNT and CDR2 YENEEA. This CDR3 is CASSLDRGSTEAFF. The CDR3 bases are TGTGCCAGCAGCTTAGATCGGGGTAGCACTGAAGCTTTCTTT.

This chain uses TRBV2 with TRBJ1-2; a weak D match, TRBD1 (6 bases). The ends were cut back, 5 bases at V and 4 bases at J, with 11 bases in the middle. The CDR3 extends over 13 amino acids. The germline V gene encodes CDR1 SNHLY and CDR2 FYNNEI. Here the CDR3 reads CASSLTGSYGYTF. The CDR3 nucleotides are TGTGCCAGCAGTCTAACAGGGAGCTATGGCTACACCTTC.

This clone turned up a few times. The rearrangement uses TRBV4-1 and TRBJ1-3; D is uncertain. Germline V gene data show CDR1 as MGHRA and CDR2 as YSYEKL. V dropped 0 bases and J dropped 0 bases, with 9 bases sitting between them. The CDR3 spans 16 residues. Written as DNA, the CDR3 is TGCGCCAGCAGCCAAGAGTACACCAACTCTGGAAACACCATATATTTT. Translation: CASSQEYTNSGNTIYF.

The genes are TRBV6-5 and TRBJ2-7; D uncertain. This CDR3 spans 15 amino acids. Germline lookup yields CDR1 MNHEY and CDR2 SVGAGI. V was pared by 2 bases and J by 2 bases, with 13 bases between. CDR3 sequence: CASSYTANPPYEQYF. As DNA, the CDR3 is TGTGCCAGCAGTTACACAGCTAACCCTCCCTACGAGCAGTACTTC.